This is a list of T cell receptor beta chains from one sample in a study of response to subunit inactivated influenza vaccine. TCRdb redid the calling of the RT-PCR reads with MiXCR, one entry per CDR3 protein. Altogether 700,000 to 900,000 distinct CDR3 sequences are present, over 20% being singletons, with the ten largest covering roughly a tenth. This specimen was PBMCs from blood, taken roughly 5 days after vaccination. These TCRs come from a man in his forties or fifties who received an inactivated influenza vaccine. CDR3s include the opening cysteine and the closing phenylalanine or tryptophan. Each record gives: D gene, J gene, clone size, V gene, CDR3 protein, CDR3 DNA. D genes are given only for firm matches. Size values are once, few and many counts, or a class for expanded clones, and some rows have none.

>-|TRBJ2-2|many|TRBV2
CASTHRALSTGELFF
TGTGCCAGCACCCACAGGGCTTTGTCCACCGGGGAGCTGTTTTTT
>-|TRBJ2-1|many|TRBV29-1
CSGSGDPYNEQFF
TGCAGCGGTAGCGGAGATCCCTACAATGAGCAGTTCTTC
>-|TRBJ1-5|few|TRBV10-1
CASSADYNQPQHF
TGCGCCAGCAGCGCGGACTACAATCAGCCCCAGCATTTT
>-|TRBJ1-1|-|TRBV7-8
CASSPRVARGTEAFF
TGTGCCAGCAGCCCCCGGGTCGCGAGGGGCACTGAAGCTTTCTTT
>-|TRBJ1-2|few|TRBV5-6
CASSLWGDGYTF
TGTGCCAGCAGCTTGTGGGGGGATGGCTACACCTTC
>-|TRBJ2-7|few|TRBV6-1
CASSEQPGSSYEQYF
TGTGCCAGCAGTGAACAACCGGGGAGCTCCTACGAGCAGTACTTC
>-|TRBJ2-7|few|TRBV29-1
CSASSSLLYEQYF
TGCAGCGCTAGTTCCAGTCTGCTCTACGAGCAGTACTTC
>-|TRBJ2-3|few|TRBV28
CASNGGTPTDTQYF
TGTGCCAGCAACGGCGGGACACCCACAGATACGCAGTATTTT
>-|TRBJ2-1|-|TRBV15
CATSRDPGHGAREQFF
TGTGCCACCAGCAGAGATCCGGGACATGGGGCGCGTGAGCAGTTCTTC
>TRBD2|TRBJ2-1|few|TRBV29-1
CSLGASGRGEQFF
TGCAGTCTAGGGGCTAGCGGGAGGGGCGAGCAGTTCTTC
>TRBD1|TRBJ2-1|-|TRBV5-1
CASSVDRDRRFYEQFF
TGCGCCAGCAGCGTAGACCGGGACAGGAGATTCTATGAGCAGTTCTTC
>-|TRBJ2-1|-|TRBV7-2
CASSLAEGHRVSYNEQFF
TGTGCCAGCAGCTTAGCCGAGGGGCACAGGGTTTCGTACAATGAGCAGTTCTTC
>TRBD1|TRBJ2-3|-|TRBV24-1
CATSDYTGGRTDTQYF
TGTGCCACCAGTGATTATACAGGGGGCCGGACAGATACGCAGTATTTT
>TRBD2|TRBJ2-1|-|TRBV20-1
CSARSGSFYNEQFF
TGCAGTGCTAGAAGCGGGAGTTTCTACAATGAGCAGTTCTTC
>-|TRBJ1-6|few|TRBV12-3/TRBV12-4
CASSLGKGFNSPLHF
TGTGCCAGCAGTTTGGGCAAAGGTTTTAATTCACCCCTCCACTTT
>TRBD1|TRBJ2-3|-|TRBV5-1
CASSLTDRGQDTQYF
TGCGCCAGCAGCTTGACGGACAGGGGGCAAGATACGCAGTATTTT
>-|TRBJ2-7|few|TRBV29-1
CSYAVGLRGLYEQYF
TGCAGTTATGCTGTCGGGCTTCGGGGCCTCTACGAGCAGTACTTC
>-|TRBJ2-5|few|TRBV12-3/TRBV12-4
CASSPAPRFQETQYF
TGTGCCAGCAGCCCCGCACCCCGGTTTCAAGAGACCCAGTACTTC
>TRBD2|TRBJ2-7|-|TRBV6-2/TRBV6-3
CASRRLAGAVEQYF
TGTGCCAGCAGGAGACTAGCGGGAGCGGTTGAGCAGTACTTC
>-|TRBJ2-7|-|TRBV6-6
CASSYTTGYEQYF
TGTGCCAGCAGTTACACGACAGGCTACGAGCAGTACTTC
>TRBD1|TRBJ2-2|-|TRBV7-2
CASSPRQGGELFF
TGTGCCAGCAGCCCCCGACAGGGTGGGGAGCTGTTTTTT
>TRBD2|TRBJ2-1|-|TRBV7-2
CASSPSSAGHYNEQFF
TGTGCCAGCAGCCCGAGTTCAGCGGGGCACTACAATGAGCAGTTCTTC
>-|TRBJ1-2|few|TRBV12-3/TRBV12-4
CASSLNGRLRDGYTF
TGTGCCAGCAGTTTAAACGGCAGGCTACGTGATGGCTACACCTTC
>TRBD1|TRBJ1-3|few|TRBV2
CASGTDGNTIYF
TGTGCCAGCGGGACAGACGGAAACACCATATATTTT
>-|TRBJ2-5|few|TRBV20-1
CSATPFVGVETQYF
TGCAGTGCCACGCCCTTCGTAGGGGTAGAGACCCAGTACTTC
>-|TRBJ2-7|-|TRBV13
CASSLLTKRYDEQYF
TGTGCCAGCAGCTTATTGACTAAGCGGTACGACGAGCAGTACTTC
>TRBD2|TRBJ2-7|-|TRBV4-2
CASSQEGLGSTYEQYF
TGTGCCAGCAGCCAAGAGGGACTAGGGTCGACGTACGAGCAGTACTTC
>-|TRBJ1-2|-|TRBV10-3
CAISESNHGNYGYTF
TGTGCCATCAGTGAGTCGAACCACGGAAACTATGGCTACACCTTC
>-|TRBJ2-5|-|TRBV5-1
CASSTGPGVQETQYF
TGCGCCAGCAGCACGGGCCCCGGGGTCCAAGAGACCCAGTACTTC
>TRBD2|TRBJ2-7|few|TRBV12-3/TRBV12-4
CASRGGLAGEEQYF
TGTGCCAGCAGGGGGGGACTAGCGGGAGAGGAGCAGTACTTC
>-|TRBJ1-5|few|TRBV20-1
CSASVWPDYSNQPQHF
TGCAGTGCTAGCGTTTGGCCGGATTATAGCAATCAGCCCCAGCATTTT
>-|TRBJ2-3|few|TRBV7-3
CASTREFREFYTDTQYF
TGTGCCAGCACCCGGGAGTTCCGAGAATTTTACACAGATACGCAGTATTTT
>-|TRBJ1-4|-|TRBV30
CAWTQPGTHYEKLFF
TGTGCCTGGACCCAGCCAGGGACCCATTATGAAAAACTGTTTTTT
>-|TRBJ2-1|-|TRBV6-2/TRBV6-3
CASSYSPLHTDEQFF
TGTGCCAGCAGTTACTCGCCGCTACATACGGATGAGCAGTTCTTC
>-|TRBJ2-7|few|TRBV19
CASSLQVRKGEQYF
TGTGCCAGTAGTTTACAGGTCAGGAAAGGCGAGCAGTACTTC
>-|TRBJ2-6|-|TRBV28
CASSPNRFSGANVLTF
TGTGCCAGCAGTCCGAACAGGTTCTCTGGGGCCAACGTCCTGACTTTC
>-|TRBJ1-5|few|TRBV12-3/TRBV12-4
CASGWGANSNQPQHF
TGTGCCAGCGGGTGGGGGGCGAATAGCAATCAGCCCCAGCATTTT
>TRBD1|TRBJ1-2|-|TRBV7-2
CASSLGDRDRAYGYTF
TGTGCCAGCAGCTTAGGAGACCGGGACAGGGCATATGGCTACACCTTC
>TRBD2|TRBJ2-1|few|TRBV5-1
CASSPGTSGRPSYNEQFF
TGCGCCAGCAGCCCGGGGACTAGCGGGAGGCCCTCCTACAATGAGCAGTTCTTC
>-|TRBJ2-7|-|TRBV11-2
CASSPGTAGGYEQYF
TGTGCCAGCAGCCCCGGGACAGCCGGAGGGTACGAGCAGTACTTC
>-|TRBJ1-3|-|TRBV4-2
CASSRTSVGRGAGNTIYF
TGTGCCAGCAGCAGGACGTCGGTGGGTCGAGGGGCTGGAAACACCATATATTTT
>TRBD1|TRBJ2-7|-|TRBV10-3
CAISPAGTGDEQYF
TGTGCCATCAGTCCCGCCGGGACAGGGGACGAGCAGTACTTC
>TRBD1|TRBJ2-3|few|TRBV18
CASSPRTGGSDTQYF
TGTGCCAGCTCACCACGTACAGGGGGATCAGATACGCAGTATTTT
>TRBD2|TRBJ2-3|few|TRBV28
CASSPRTSGDLTDTQYF
TGTGCCAGCAGTCCACGGACTAGCGGGGACCTCACAGATACGCAGTATTTT
>TRBD1|TRBJ1-6|-|TRBV2
CASSRPTGVSSYNSPLHF
TGTGCCAGCAGTCGACCTACAGGGGTTAGCTCCTATAATTCACCCCTCCACTTT
>TRBD2|TRBJ2-1|few|TRBV7-9
CASSPTRWREAGNEQFF
TGTGCCAGCAGTCCAACTAGATGGCGGGAGGCCGGCAATGAGCAGTTCTTC
>-|TRBJ2-3|-|TRBV3-1
CASSHLAWNLTQYF
TGTGCCAGCAGCCACCTAGCGTGGAACTTAACGCAGTATTTT
>-|TRBJ2-1|-|TRBV6-2/TRBV6-3
CASSYSYEQFF
TGTGCCAGCAGTTACTCGTATGAGCAGTTCTTC
>TRBD2|TRBJ2-1|few|TRBV20-1
CSARDALLAGGNNEQFF
TGCAGTGCTAGAGATGCCTTACTAGCGGGAGGGAACAATGAGCAGTTCTTC
>-|TRBJ2-7|-|TRBV7-8
CASSSRSAGGFPYEQYF
TGTGCCAGCAGCTCCCGGTCGGCCGGGGGTTTTCCCTACGAGCAGTACTTC
>-|TRBJ2-7|few|TRBV7-9
CASSPRQFPYEQYF
TGTGCCAGCAGCCCGAGACAGTTTCCCTACGAGCAGTACTTC
>-|TRBJ2-3|-|TRBV7-3
CASSLTWESTDTQYF
TGTGCCAGCAGCTTAACGTGGGAGTCCACAGATACGCAGTATTTT
>-|TRBJ2-6|many|TRBV12-3/TRBV12-4
CASRHPNSGANVLTF
TGTGCCAGCAGACATCCAAACTCTGGGGCCAACGTCCTGACTTTC
>-|TRBJ1-2|few|TRBV6-5
CASSLPGTEGYTF
TGTGCCAGCAGTTTACCCGGGACTGAAGGCTACACCTTC
>TRBD2|TRBJ2-5|-|TRBV7-3
CASSLWSRLAGDLETQYF
TGTGCCAGCAGCTTATGGTCCCGACTAGCGGGAGATCTAGAGACCCAGTACTTC
>TRBD1|TRBJ1-6|-|TRBV20-1
CSAEDRVNSPLHF
TGCAGTGCAGAAGACAGGGTTAATTCACCCCTCCACTTT
>TRBD1|TRBJ2-7|few|TRBV7-8
CASSLRGQGDYEQYF
TGTGCCAGCAGCTTAAGGGGACAGGGGGACTACGAGCAGTACTTC
>TRBD2|TRBJ2-7|-|TRBV7-8
CASSLVLAGYYEQYF
TGTGCCAGCAGCTTAGTTCTAGCGGGGTACTACGAGCAGTACTTC